What follows is one T cell receptor beta chain and its context. The CDR3 covers 15 residues. The germline V gene has CDR1 SGHKS and CDR2 YYEKEE (reference sequence). Losses at the gene ends were 0 bases for V and 4 bases for J; bases not matched to a gene: 4. The entry originates in a study of shared clonotypes between healthy human individuals. Caucasian adults residing in Nashville, Tennessee made up all the donors. Method: immunoSEQ multiplex PCR; TCRdb's copy keeps in-frame clones and lacks some. The data hold under 600,000 clones, with 90% to 96% observed a single time. The TCR sequence derives from a woman aged 25-40 years in good health. V gene TRBV5-5 combines with J gene TRBJ1-2; 9 bases are a match to TRBD1. The source material was naive CD4+ T cells sorted from blood. Subset indicated: CD45RA+ positively selected. In DNA, the CDR3 is TGTGCCAGCAGCTTGGGTACAGGGGGCATCTATGGCTACACCTTC. Translated: CASSLGTGGIYGYTF. The full variable domain, rest sourced from reference TRBV5-5 and TRBJ1-2, is DAGVTQSPTHLIKTRGQQVTLRCSPISGHKSVSWYQQVLGQGPQFIFQYYEKEERGRGNFPDRFSARQFPNYSSELNVNALLLGDSALYLCASSLGTGGIYGYTFGSGTRLTVV.